This is a list of T cell receptor beta chains from one sample in a study of T cells in Graves' hyperthyroidism and ophthalmopathy. TCRdb itself ran the multiplex PCR reads through MiXCR, one entry per CDR3 protein. The sample includes roughly 99,000 distinct CDR3 sequences, roughly 15% of them seen just once. Sequencing used blood. All receptors come from a woman aged 50 to 65 with Graves' hyperthyroidism. CDR3s include the opening cysteine and the closing phenylalanine or tryptophan.

v_call: TRBV7-2
cdr3_aa: CASSLNGRWREKLFF

v_call: TRBV7-3
cdr3_aa: CASSLSRSTDTQYF

v_call: TRBV12-3/TRBV12-4
cdr3_aa: CASSQGGGYTF

v_call: TRBV3-1
cdr3_aa: CASSQDFTGEIYNEQFF

v_call: TRBV28
cdr3_aa: CASSFPQGGQPQHF

v_call: TRBV3-1
cdr3_aa: CASSQDMASEQYF

v_call: TRBV5-1
cdr3_aa: CASSLTSGENYEQYF

v_call: TRBV6-1
cdr3_aa: CASSDSSGETQYF

v_call: TRBV2
cdr3_aa: CASSDPQSAGELFF

v_call: TRBV29-1
cdr3_aa: CSVEDPAARADTQYF